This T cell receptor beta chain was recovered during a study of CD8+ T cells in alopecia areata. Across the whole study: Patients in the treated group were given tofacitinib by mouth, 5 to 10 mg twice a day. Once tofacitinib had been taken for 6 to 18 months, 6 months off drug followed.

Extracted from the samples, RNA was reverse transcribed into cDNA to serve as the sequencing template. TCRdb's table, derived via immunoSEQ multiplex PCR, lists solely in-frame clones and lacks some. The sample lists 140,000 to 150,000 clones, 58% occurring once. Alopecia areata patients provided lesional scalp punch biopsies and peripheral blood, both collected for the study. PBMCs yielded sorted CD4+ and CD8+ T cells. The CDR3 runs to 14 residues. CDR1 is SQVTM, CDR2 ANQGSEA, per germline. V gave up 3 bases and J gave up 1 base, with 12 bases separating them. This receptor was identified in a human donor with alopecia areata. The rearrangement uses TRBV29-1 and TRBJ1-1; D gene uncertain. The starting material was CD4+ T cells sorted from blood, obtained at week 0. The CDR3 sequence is CSVENVGRNTEAFF. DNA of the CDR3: TGCAGCGTTGAGAACGTGGGGAGGAACACTGAAGCTTTCTTT.